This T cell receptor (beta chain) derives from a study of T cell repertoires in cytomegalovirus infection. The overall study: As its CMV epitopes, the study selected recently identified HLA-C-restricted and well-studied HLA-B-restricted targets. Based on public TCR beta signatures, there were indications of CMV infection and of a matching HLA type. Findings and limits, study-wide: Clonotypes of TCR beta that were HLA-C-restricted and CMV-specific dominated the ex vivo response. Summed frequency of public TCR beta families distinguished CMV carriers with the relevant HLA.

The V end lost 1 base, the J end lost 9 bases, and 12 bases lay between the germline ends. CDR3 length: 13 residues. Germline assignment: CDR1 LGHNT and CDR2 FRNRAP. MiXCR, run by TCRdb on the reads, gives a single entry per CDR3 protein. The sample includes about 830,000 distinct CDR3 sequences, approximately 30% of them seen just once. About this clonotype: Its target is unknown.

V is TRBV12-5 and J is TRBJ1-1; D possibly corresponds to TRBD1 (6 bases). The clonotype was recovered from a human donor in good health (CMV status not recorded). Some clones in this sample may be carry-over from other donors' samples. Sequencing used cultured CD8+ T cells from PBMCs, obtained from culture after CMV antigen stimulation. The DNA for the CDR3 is TGTGCTAGTGGTTTGGGAATACAGGGTAAAGCTTTCTTT. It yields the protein CASGLGIQGKAFF.